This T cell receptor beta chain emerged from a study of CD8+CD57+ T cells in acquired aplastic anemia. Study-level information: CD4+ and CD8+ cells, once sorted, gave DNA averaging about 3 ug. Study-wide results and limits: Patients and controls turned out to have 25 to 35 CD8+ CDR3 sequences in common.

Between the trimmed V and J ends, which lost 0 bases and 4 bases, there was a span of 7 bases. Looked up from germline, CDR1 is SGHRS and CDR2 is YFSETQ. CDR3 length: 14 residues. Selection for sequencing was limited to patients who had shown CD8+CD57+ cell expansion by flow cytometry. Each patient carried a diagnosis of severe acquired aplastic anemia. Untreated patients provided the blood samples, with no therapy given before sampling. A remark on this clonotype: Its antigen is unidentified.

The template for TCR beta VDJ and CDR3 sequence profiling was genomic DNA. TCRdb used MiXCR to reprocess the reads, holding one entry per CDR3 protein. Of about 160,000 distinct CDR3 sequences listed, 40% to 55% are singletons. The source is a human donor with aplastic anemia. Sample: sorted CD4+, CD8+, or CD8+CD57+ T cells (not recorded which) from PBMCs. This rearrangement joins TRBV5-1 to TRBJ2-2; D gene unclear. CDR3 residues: CASSLVQPTGELFF. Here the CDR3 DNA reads TGCGCCAGCAGCTTGGTCCAACCCACCGGGGAGCTGTTTTTT.